Below, one T cell receptor (beta chain) is given with its context. No antigen is known for it. The data were obtained in a study of Tregs in tolerant kidney transplant recipients. Findings and limits, study-wide: Activated donor B cell expansion appeared to reveal the most relevant donor-specific TCRbeta repertoire. This study did not directly address biological reproducibility.

There are 17 residues in the CDR3. Germline loops: CDR1 LGHNA, CDR2 YSLEER. V lost 1 base and J lost 4; bases outside the gene matches: 11. Clones were sequenced by immunoSEQ multiplex PCR, and TCRdb holds only the in-frame ones, with some missing. The data show approximately 100,000 clones, roughly 93% seen once. The V call is TRBV4-3, the J call TRBJ1-2; 8 nucleotides align to TRBD1. This TCR was sampled from a human donor who received a combined kidney and bone marrow transplant. This specimen was CD4+ T cells from blood, taken before the transplant. CDR3 region: CASSQGRTGGVGYGYTF. As DNA, the CDR3 is TGCGCCAGCAGCCAAGGACGTACAGGGGGGGTGGGCTATGGCTACACCTTC.